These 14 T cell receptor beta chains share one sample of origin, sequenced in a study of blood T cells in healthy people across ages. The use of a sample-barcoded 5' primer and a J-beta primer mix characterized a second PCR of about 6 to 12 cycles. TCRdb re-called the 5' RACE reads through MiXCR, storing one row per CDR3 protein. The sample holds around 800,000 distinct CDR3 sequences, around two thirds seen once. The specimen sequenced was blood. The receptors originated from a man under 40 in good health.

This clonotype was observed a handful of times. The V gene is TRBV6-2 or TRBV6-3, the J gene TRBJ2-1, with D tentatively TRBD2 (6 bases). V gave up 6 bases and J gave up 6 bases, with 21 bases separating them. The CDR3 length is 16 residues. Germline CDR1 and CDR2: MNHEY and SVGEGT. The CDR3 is CASSPAGTEGLNEQFF. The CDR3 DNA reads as TGTGCCAGCAGCCCCGCGGGGACGGAGGGGCTCAATGAGCAGTTCTTC.

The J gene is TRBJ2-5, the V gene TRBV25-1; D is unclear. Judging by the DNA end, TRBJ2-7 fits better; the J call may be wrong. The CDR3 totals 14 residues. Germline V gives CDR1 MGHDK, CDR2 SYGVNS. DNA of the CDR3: TGTGCCAGCAGTGTATTAGGCAGCCGTGACGAGCAGTACTTC. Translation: CASSVLGSRDEQYF.

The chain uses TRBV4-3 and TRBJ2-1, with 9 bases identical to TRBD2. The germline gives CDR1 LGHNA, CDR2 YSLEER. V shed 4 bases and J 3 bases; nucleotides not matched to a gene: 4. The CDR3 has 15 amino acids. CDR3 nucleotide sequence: TGCGCCAGCAGCCTCTGGCGGGGGGGCTACAATGAGCAGTTCTTC. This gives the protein CASSLWRGGYNEQFF.

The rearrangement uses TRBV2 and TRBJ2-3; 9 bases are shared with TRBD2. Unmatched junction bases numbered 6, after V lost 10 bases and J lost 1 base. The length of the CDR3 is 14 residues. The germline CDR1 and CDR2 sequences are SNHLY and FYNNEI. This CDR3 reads CAIQTSGGTDTQYF. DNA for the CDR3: TGTGCCATTCAGACTAGCGGAGGCACAGATACGCAGTATTTT.

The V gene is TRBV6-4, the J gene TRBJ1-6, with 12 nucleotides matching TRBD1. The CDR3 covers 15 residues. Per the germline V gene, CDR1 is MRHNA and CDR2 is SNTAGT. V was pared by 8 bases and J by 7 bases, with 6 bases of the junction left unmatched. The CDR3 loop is CASARDRGQNSPLHF. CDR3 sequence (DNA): TGTGCCAGCGCACGGGACAGGGGGCAGAATTCACCCCTCCACTTT.

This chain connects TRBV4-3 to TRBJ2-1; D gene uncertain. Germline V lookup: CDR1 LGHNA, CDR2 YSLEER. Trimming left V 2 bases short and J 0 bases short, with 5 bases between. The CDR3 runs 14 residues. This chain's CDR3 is CASSQYGSYNEQFF. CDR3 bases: TGCGCCAGCAGCCAATATGGCTCCTACAATGAGCAGTTCTTC.

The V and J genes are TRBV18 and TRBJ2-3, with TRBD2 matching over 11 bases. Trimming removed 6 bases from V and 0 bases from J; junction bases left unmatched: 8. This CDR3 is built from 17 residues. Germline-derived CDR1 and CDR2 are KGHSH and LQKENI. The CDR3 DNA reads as TGTGCCAGCTCGCGGGGGACTAGCGGTCCCAGCACAGATACGCAGTATTTT. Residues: CASSRGTSGPSTDTQYF.

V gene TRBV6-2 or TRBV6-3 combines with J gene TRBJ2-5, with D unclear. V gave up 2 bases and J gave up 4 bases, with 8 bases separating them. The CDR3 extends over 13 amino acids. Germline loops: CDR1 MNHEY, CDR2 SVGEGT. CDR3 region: CASSYVATETQYF. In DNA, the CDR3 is TGTGCCAGCAGTTACGTTGCGACAGAGACCCAGTACTTC.

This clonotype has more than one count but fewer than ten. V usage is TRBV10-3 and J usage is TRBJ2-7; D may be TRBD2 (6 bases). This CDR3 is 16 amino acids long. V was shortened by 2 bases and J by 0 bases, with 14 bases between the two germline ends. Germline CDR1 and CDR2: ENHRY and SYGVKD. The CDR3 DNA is TGTGCCATCAGTGAGGGAGGGGCAGGCAGCTCCTACGAGCAGTACTTC. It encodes CAISEGGAGSSYEQYF.

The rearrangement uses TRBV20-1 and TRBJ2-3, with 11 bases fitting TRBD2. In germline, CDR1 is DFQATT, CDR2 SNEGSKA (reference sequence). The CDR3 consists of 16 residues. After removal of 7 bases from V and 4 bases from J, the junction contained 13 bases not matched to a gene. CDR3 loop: CSVVTLTSGGADTQYF. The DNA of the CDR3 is TGCAGTGTAGTAACCCTAACTAGCGGGGGCGCAGATACGCAGTATTTT.

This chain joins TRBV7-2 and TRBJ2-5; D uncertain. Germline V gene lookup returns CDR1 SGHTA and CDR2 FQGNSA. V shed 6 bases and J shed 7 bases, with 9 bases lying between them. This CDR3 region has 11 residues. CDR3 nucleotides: TGTGCCAGCAGGGATGGTTGGACCCAGTACTTC. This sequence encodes CASRDGWTQYF.

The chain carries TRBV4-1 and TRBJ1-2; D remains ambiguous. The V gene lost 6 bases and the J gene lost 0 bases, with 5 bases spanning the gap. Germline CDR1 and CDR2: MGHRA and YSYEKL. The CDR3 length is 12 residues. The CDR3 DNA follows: TGCGCCAGCAGGGGAGCTAACTATGGCTACACCTTC. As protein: CASRGANYGYTF.

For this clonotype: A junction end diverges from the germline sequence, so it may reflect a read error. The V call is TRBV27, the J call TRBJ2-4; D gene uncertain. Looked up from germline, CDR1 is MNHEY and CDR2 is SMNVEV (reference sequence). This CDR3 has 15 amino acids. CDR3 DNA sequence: TGTGCCGGCAGTTTATTAGGTGGACCCAAAAACATTCAGTACTTC. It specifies CAGSLLGGPKNIQYF.

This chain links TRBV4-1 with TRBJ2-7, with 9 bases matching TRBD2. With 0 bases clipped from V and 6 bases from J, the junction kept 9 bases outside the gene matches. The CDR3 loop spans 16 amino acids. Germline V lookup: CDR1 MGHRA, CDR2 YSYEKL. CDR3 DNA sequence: TGCGCCAGCAGCCAAGATCCAAGCGGGGGGACGGTCGAGCAGTACTTC. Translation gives CASSQDPSGGTVEQYF.